Sequencing of this T cell receptor (beta chain) was carried out in a study of human CD8 memory T cell subsets. Study results and limitations: Minimally overlapping with each other were the repertoires of precursor exhausted and stem-like memory T cells. Among the subsets, Chao1 estimates suggested that stem-like memory T cells were more diverse than precursor exhausted T cells.

Duplicate roughly 160,000-cell vials of sorted CD8+ T cells per subset supplied the RNA. Sequencing libraries of TCR beta were made by UMI-labeled 5' RACE. Per the original data handling: Across the sequenced material, each individual TCR beta library was found to contain somewhere between 3,000 and 18,000 functional CDR3 beta clonotypes. TCRdb reprocessed the 5' RACE reads and keeps a single row for each CDR3 protein, giving no DNA. The V and J calls follow TCRdb's processing rather than the paper's. Its clone listing holds a few thousand distinct CDR3 sequences. This clonotype is medium-sized (0.01 to 0.1%) by frequency. Its antigen is not known. The CDR3 is made up of 14 amino acids.

Sequenced material: CD8+ effector memory T cells (TEM) sorted from PBMCs. As for subset: effector memory CD8 T cells, CCR7- CD45RO+ CD95+. The receptor's source is a human donor in good health. The chain is built from TRBV12-3 or TRBV12-4 and TRBJ2-3; TCRdb lists TRBD2, though no DNA is available to test this call. The CDR3 reads CASRGRGANQAQYF.